A single sample is the source of the 18 T cell receptor beta chains below, sequenced in a study of CD8 T cells in Susac syndrome. cDNA came from approximately 0.5 to 1 ug RNA primed by random hexamers. TCRdb reanalysed the immunoSEQ multiplex PCR reads using MiXCR and keeps one entry per CDR3 protein. The sample yields under 200,000 distinct CDR3 sequences, 90% to 95% seen once. Sequencing was carried out using CD4+ T cells from PBMCs. The origin of the receptors is a human donor in good health.

The V gene is TRBV29-1, the J gene TRBJ2-3; the D is unclear. CDR1 is SQVTM and CDR2 is ANQGSEA in the germline V gene. V lost 8 bases and J lost 2, with 11 bases in between. This CDR3 contains 12 residues. The CDR3 region has the DNA TGCAGCTCAAGACGGCCCACAGATACGCAGTATTTT. Amino acids: CSSRRPTDTQYF.

The chain has TRBV5-1 and TRBJ2-5; D tentatively reads TRBD1 or TRBD2 (7 bases each). The ends were cut back, 3 bases at V and 5 bases at J, with 20 bases in the middle. The CDR3 runs to 16 residues. Germline V gives CDR1 SGHRS, CDR2 YFSETQ. The chain's CDR3 is CASSSQTRGREETQYF. The CDR3 region has the DNA TGCGCCAGCAGCTCCCAAACGAGGGGGCGGGAGGAGACCCAGTACTTC.

This clonotype was seen only a few times. This chain uses TRBV6-2 or TRBV6-3 with TRBJ2-7; the D is unclear. Germline lookup yields CDR1 MNHEY and CDR2 SVGEGT. The CDR3 covers 14 residues. V lost 4 bases and J lost 0, with 10 bases in between. The CDR3 spells CASSSGRSSYEQYV. The CDR3 bases are TGTGCCAGCAGTTCAGGCCGAAGCTCCTACGAGCAGTACGTC.

V is TRBV27 and J is TRBJ1-2, with D possibly TRBD1 on 5 matching bases. CDR3 length: 15 amino acids. The germline V and J ends were trimmed by 6 bases and 5 bases, with 19 bases remaining between them. Germline values: CDR1 MNHEY, CDR2 SMNVEV (reference sequence). The CDR3 coding sequence is TGTGCCAGCAGCCGAAGGGGCTCAGGGATGTATGGCTACACCTTC. As protein: CASSRRGSGMYGYTF.

This chain joins TRBV18 and TRBJ2-3, with 8 bases lining up with TRBD2. Germline V lookup: CDR1 KGHSH, CDR2 LQKENI. The CDR3 consists of 17 residues. The ends lost 3 bases at V and 8 bases at J; junction bases unmatched: 16. The CDR3 sequence: CASSPPNYSGGAVTQYF. CDR3 coding DNA: TGTGCCAGCTCACCCCCCAACTACAGCGGGGGAGCGGTTACGCAGTATTTT.

The gene calls are TRBV20-1 and TRBJ1-2, with 9 nucleotides matching TRBD1. CDR3 length: 14 residues. V was clipped by 5 bases and J by 6 bases; unmatched bases: 10. Germline-derived CDR1 and CDR2 are DFQATT and SNEGSKA (reference sequence). The CDR3 sequence is CSAGQGQIYHGYTF. In DNA form, the CDR3 reads TGCAGTGCTGGACAGGGGCAAATTTACCATGGCTACACCTTC.

The chain is built from TRBV20-1 and TRBJ1-1, with D hard to call. Trimming left V 3 bases short and J 6 bases short, with 14 bases between. The CDR3 covers 13 residues. The germline V gene has CDR1 DFQATT and CDR2 SNEGSKA (reference sequence). CDR3 region: CSARRAPWSEAFF. The CDR3 coding sequence is TGCAGTGCTAGGCGGGCCCCCTGGTCTGAAGCTTTCTTT.

The chain joins TRBV20-1 to TRBJ1-6, with D possibly TRBD1 on 5 matching bases. Germline CDR1 DFQATT, CDR2 SNEGSKA (reference sequence). Trimming cost V 5 bases and J 9 bases, with 14 bases left between them. CDR3 length equals 13 residues. CDR3 residues: CSAFYGGGSPLHF. CDR3 sequence (DNA): TGCAGTGCTTTTTACGGGGGAGGTTCACCCCTCCACTTT.

DNA for the CDR3: TGTGCCACCAGCAGAGTCTTGAACTGGGATCAGCCCCAGCATTTT. It yields the protein CATSRVLNWDQPQHF. The chain is built from TRBV15 and TRBJ1-5; D not resolved. This CDR3 spans 15 amino acids. The germline V and J ends were trimmed by 1 base and 5 bases, with 12 bases remaining between them. CDR1 is LNHNV and CDR2 is YYDKDF in the germline V gene (reference sequence).

This clonotype appeared a single time. The chain has TRBV30 and TRBJ2-2, with 8 bases that match TRBD1. With 5 bases clipped from V and 4 bases from J, the junction kept 3 bases outside the gene matches. CDR3 size: 13 residues. Germline assignment: CDR1 GTSNPN and CDR2 SVGIG (reference sequence). In DNA, the CDR3 is TGTGCCTGGCGACAGGGGTTCACCGGGGAGCTGTTTTTT. This encodes CAWRQGFTGELFF.

CDR3 in amino acids: CASSRGQQETQYF. The CDR3 nucleotides read TGTGCCAGCAGCCGGGGACAGCAAGAGACCCAGTACTTC. The chain joins TRBV14 to TRBJ2-5; 7 nucleotides align to TRBD1. Germline V gives CDR1 SGHDN, CDR2 FVKESK. V lost 4 bases to trimming and J lost 2 bases; unmatched junction nucleotides: 1. The CDR3 contains 13 residues.

The J gene is TRBJ1-1, the V gene TRBV14; 9 positions agree with TRBD1. With 4 bases clipped from V and 0 bases from J, the junction kept 6 bases outside the gene matches. The CDR3 is made up of 16 amino acids. In germline, CDR1 is SGHDN, CDR2 FVKESK. For the CDR3, the DNA is TGTGCCAGCAGCCGCTCGGGACAGGGTCTGAACACTGAAGCTTTCTTT. The encoded protein is CASSRSGQGLNTEAFF.

V and J are TRBV27 and TRBJ1-2; 9 positions agree with TRBD1. Per germline, CDR1 MNHEY and CDR2 SMNVEV (reference sequence). With 2 bases clipped from V and 2 bases from J, the junction kept 0 bases outside the gene matches. The CDR3 consists of 14 residues. The DNA of the CDR3 is TGTGCCAGCAGTTTAGGGACAGGGAACTATGGCTACACCTTC. Amino acid sequence: CASSLGTGNYGYTF.

V gene TRBV11-2 combines with J gene TRBJ2-3; TRBD2 aligns across 9 bases. Germline loops: CDR1 SGHAT, CDR2 FQNNGV. This CDR3 is 17 amino acids long. Trimming took 1 base from V and 2 from J; bases not matched to a gene: 7. The CDR3 bases are TGTGCCAGCAGCTTAGGTGTCCTAGCGGGGAACACAGATACGCAGTATTTT. It specifies CASSLGVLAGNTDTQYF.

Remarks on this clonotype: A junction boundary mismatches the germline segment, possibly from a read error. The chain recombines TRBV7-7 with TRBJ2-1; possibly TRBD1 for D (6 bases). This CDR3 is built from 13 residues. Germline V CDR1 and CDR2: SSHAT, FNYEAQ (reference sequence). The CDR3, as DNA: TGTGCTAGCAGCTTAAACCTCAGGGGTGAGCAGTTCTTC. Protein sequence: CASSLNLRGEQFF.

The rearrangement uses TRBV3-1 and TRBJ2-1; D is uncertain. This CDR3 is built from 12 residues. V shed 1 base and J shed 9 bases, with 7 bases lying between them. Germline V gene data show CDR1 as LGHDT and CDR2 as YNNKEL (reference sequence). The CDR3 is CASSQVSGEQFF. CDR3 nucleotides: TGTGCCAGCAGCCAAGTTTCCGGTGAGCAGTTCTTC.

J is TRBJ2-3 and V is TRBV3-1; TRBD2 matches at 9 bases. The CDR3 is made up of 17 amino acids. Germline V CDR1 and CDR2: LGHDT, YNNKEL (reference sequence). V dropped 0 bases and J dropped 3; count of bases not matched to a gene: 7. CDR3 in DNA: TGTGCCAGCAGCCAAGATCCGCTAGCGGGGTTGACAGATACGCAGTATTTT. Encoded protein: CASSQDPLAGLTDTQYF.

CDR3 nucleotides: TGTGCCAGTAGTATCACAGGGACCAACTACGAGCAGTACTTC. The encoded protein is CASSITGTNYEQYF. The chain has TRBV19 and TRBJ2-7, with a tentative D call TRBD1 (6 bases). CDR1 and CDR2 (germline): LNHDA, SQIVND (reference sequence). This CDR3 has 14 amino acids. Trimming removed 3 bases at V and 3 bases at J, with 12 bases between.